The TCR beta chain under discussion was sequenced for a study of T-cell reconstitution after alpha-beta-depleted transplantation in children. Study-level findings and limits: About two months after transplant, alpha-beta T cells reportedly came from several hundred expanded graft clones. Diversity and T-cell counts at one year after transplant derived mostly from new T cells. After transplant, high TCRbeta diversity at day 60 in some patients arose from surviving recipient T cells and thymic progenitors.

With respect to this clonotype: Its antigen is not identified.

It was with unique molecular identifiers that the TCRbeta library was prepared. TCRdb fed the PCR reads into MiXCR, producing one record per CDR3 protein. The sample yields 450,000 to 600,000 distinct CDR3 sequences, under 15% seen once. CDR3 size: 17 residues. Germline-derived CDR1 and CDR2 are MNHEY and SVGAGI. Trimming took 1 base from V and 9 from J; bases not matched to a gene: 13. The rearrangement uses TRBV6-5 and TRBJ2-7; 12 nucleotides line up with TRBD2. The receptor was isolated from a male patient between 5 and 17 years old who had a stem cell transplant for acute myeloid leukemia, so the T cells may come from the graft donor. This sample comprised PBMCs, mostly from graft donor cells, obtained 360 days after TCRalphabeta/CD19-depleted stem cell transplant. CDR3 sequence (DNA): TGTGCCAGCAGTTACTGGCCCCGACTAGCGGGAGTCTATGCGCAGTACTTC. As protein: CASSYWPRLAGVYAQYF.